This TCR beta chain was captured in a study of blood T cell repertoires in COVID-19. About the study: T cells, B-cell-depleted T cells, or PBMCs provided the cDNA or gDNA that served as material.

The CDR3 has 19 amino acids. V dropped 6 bases and J dropped 1; count of bases not matched to a gene: 12. Germline CDR1 is WNHNN and CDR2 is SYGVQD (reference sequence). Clones were sequenced by immunoSEQ multiplex PCR, and TCRdb holds only the in-frame ones, with some missing. Among roughly 250,000 clones listed, roughly 82% were seen once. This sequence originates from a woman older than 75 with active or convalescent COVID-19. The rearrangement links TRBV10-1 to TRBJ2-1; 13 nucleotides agree with TRBD2. Source material: peripheral blood. CDR3 sequence (DNA): TGCGCCAGCAGCGACACAGGGCAACTAGCGGGAGGGTCCTACAATGAGCAGTTCTTC. This codes for CASSDTGQLAGGSYNEQFF.